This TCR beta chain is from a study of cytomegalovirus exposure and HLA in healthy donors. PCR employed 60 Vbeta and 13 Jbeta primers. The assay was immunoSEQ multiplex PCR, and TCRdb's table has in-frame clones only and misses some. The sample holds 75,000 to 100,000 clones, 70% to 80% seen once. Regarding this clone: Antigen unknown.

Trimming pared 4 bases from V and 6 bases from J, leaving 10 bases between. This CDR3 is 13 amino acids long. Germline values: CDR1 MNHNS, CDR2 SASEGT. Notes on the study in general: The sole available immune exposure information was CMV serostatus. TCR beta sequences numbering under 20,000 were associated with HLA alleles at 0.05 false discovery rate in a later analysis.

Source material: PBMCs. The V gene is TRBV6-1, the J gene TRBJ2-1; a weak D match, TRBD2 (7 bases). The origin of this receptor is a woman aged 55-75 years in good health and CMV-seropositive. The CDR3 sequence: CASSARGGNEQFF. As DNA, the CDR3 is TGTGCCAGCAGTGCGAGGGGGGGCAATGAGCAGTTCTTC.